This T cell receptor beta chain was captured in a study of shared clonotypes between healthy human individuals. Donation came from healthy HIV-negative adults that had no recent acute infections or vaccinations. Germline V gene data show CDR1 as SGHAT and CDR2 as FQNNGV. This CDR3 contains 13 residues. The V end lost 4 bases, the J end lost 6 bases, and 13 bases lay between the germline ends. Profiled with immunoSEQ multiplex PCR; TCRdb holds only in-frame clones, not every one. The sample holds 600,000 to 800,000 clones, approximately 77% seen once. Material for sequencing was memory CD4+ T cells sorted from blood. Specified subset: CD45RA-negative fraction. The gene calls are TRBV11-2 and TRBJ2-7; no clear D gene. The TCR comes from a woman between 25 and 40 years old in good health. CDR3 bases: TGTGCCAGCAGCTACTTTTTCGGCGCCGAGCAGTACTTC. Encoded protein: CASSYFFGAEQYF.